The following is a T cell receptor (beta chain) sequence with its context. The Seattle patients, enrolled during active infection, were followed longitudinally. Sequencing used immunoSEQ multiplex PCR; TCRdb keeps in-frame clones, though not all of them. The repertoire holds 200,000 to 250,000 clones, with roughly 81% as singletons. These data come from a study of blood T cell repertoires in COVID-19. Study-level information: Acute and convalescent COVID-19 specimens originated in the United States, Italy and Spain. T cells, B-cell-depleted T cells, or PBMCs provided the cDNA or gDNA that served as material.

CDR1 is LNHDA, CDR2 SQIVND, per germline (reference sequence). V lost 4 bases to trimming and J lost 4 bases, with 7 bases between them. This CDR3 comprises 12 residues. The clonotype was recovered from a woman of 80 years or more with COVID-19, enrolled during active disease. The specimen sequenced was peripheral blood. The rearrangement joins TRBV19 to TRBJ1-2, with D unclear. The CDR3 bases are TGTGCCAGTAGTACACGGGGCTATGGCTACACCTTC. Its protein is CASSTRGYGYTF.